This T cell receptor beta chain was recovered during a study of radiotherapy plus CTLA-4 blockade in lung cancer. Study summary: Objective responses arose in approximately 17% of patients, and roughly 31% experienced disease control. Broader study findings: Blood saw expansion of tumor-derived TCR clones after radiotherapy plus ipilimumab.

Data came from immunoSEQ multiplex PCR; TCRdb stores just in-frame clones and leaves some out. The sample lists about 46,000 clones, around 79% occurring once. About this clone itself: What it binds is not known.

Ipilimumab CTLA-4 blockade and focal radiation were given to patients with chemo-refractory metastatic non-small-cell lung cancer. The CDR3 runs to 10 residues. Trimming took 7 bases from V and 12 from J; bases not matched to a gene: 6. CDR1 and CDR2 from the germline V gene are SGHRS and YFSETQ. The chain recombines TRBV5-1 with TRBJ1-1, with 7 bases matching TRBD1. This TCR derives from a human donor with non-small cell lung cancer who had a complete response to radiotherapy plus ipilimumab. Here the sequenced sample was peripheral blood, taken from a patient treated with radiotherapy plus ipilimumab. The CDR3 spells CASGDRVPFF. The DNA of the CDR3 is TGCGCCAGCGGCGACAGGGTTCCTTTCTTT.